The 22 T cell receptor beta chains in this list originate from one sample, sequenced in a study of technical replicates of blood from a few donors. TCRdb's table, derived via immunoSEQ multiplex PCR, lists solely in-frame clones and lacks some. Altogether approximately 59,000 clones are present, around 86% being singletons, with the ten largest covering about 4.8%. Sequencing input: PBMCs. The receptors were sampled from a human donor in good health. Some clones in this sample may be carry-over from other donors' samples.

The chain is built from TRBV20-1 and TRBJ2-7, with D perhaps TRBD1 (6 bases). The CDR3 has 10 amino acids. The V gene's germline CDR1 is DFQATT and CDR2 SNEGSKA (reference sequence). V lost 6 bases and J lost 5, with 8 bases in between. The DNA for the CDR3 is TGCAGTGCAGCAGGGGACGAGCAGTACTTC. Translated, it gives CSAAGDEQYF.

The chain links TRBV5-1 to TRBJ2-5, with a possible D match to TRBD2 (6 bases). This CDR3 contains 15 residues. The ends were cut back, 0 bases at V and 1 base at J, with 10 bases in the middle. Germline V gene lookup returns CDR1 SGHRS and CDR2 YFSETQ. CDR3 region: CASSLVSSGQETQYF. The CDR3 nucleotides read TGCGCCAGCAGCTTGGTCAGTAGCGGCCAAGAGACCCAGTACTTC.

This clone was counted only a few times. The chain employs TRBV19 and TRBJ2-1, with TRBD1 matching 7 bases. From germline, CDR1 is LNHDA and CDR2 SQIVND (reference sequence). V shed 4 bases, J shed 1 base, and the junction held 7 bases outside the gene matches. The CDR3 covers 16 residues. In nucleotides, the CDR3 is TGTGCCAGTAGTAACATACAGGGGAAGTCCTACAATGAGCAGTTCTTC. This gives the protein CASSNIQGKSYNEQFF.

This chain joins TRBV7-3 and TRBJ2-5; 8 bases line up with TRBD1. There are 13 residues in the CDR3. CDR1 is SGHTA, CDR2 FQGTGA, per germline. The V gene end was trimmed by 5 bases and the J gene end by 5 bases; junction bases not matched to a gene: 4. The CDR3 region is CASSPYRGETQYF. The DNA for the CDR3 is TGTGCCAGCAGCCCCTACAGGGGGGAGACCCAGTACTTC.

This chain joins TRBV5-1 and TRBJ2-2; TRBD1 agrees at 9 bases. Germline trimming cut 0 bases from V and 4 bases from J; bases unmatched to any gene: 7. Germline V CDR1 and CDR2: SGHRS, YFSETQ. The CDR3 loop spans 17 amino acids. This CDR3 is CASSLGGQGVGTGELFF. CDR3 DNA sequence: TGCGCCAGCAGCTTGGGGGGACAGGGCGTCGGCACCGGGGAGCTGTTTTTT.

The rearrangement uses TRBV6-6 and TRBJ1-5; TRBD1 matches at 9 bases. Trimming took 4 bases from V and 8 from J; bases not matched to a gene: 6. This CDR3 contains 14 residues. The germline gives CDR1 MNHNY, CDR2 SVGAGI (reference sequence). For the CDR3, the DNA is TGTGCCAGCAGTTTCGGGGGACAGGGTGAGCCCCAGCATTTT. Its protein is CASSFGGQGEPQHF.

The chain recombines TRBV4-2 with TRBJ2-7, with D possibly TRBD2 on 6 matching bases. CDR1 and CDR2 from the germline V gene are LGHNA and YNFKEQ. This CDR3 region has 14 residues. With 4 bases removed from V and 2 bases from J, the gap between germline ends came to 12 bases. The CDR3 loop reads CASSPPGEPYEQYF. The DNA of the CDR3 is TGTGCCAGCAGCCCCCCGGGGGAGCCCTACGAGCAGTACTTC.

The V call is TRBV7-2, the J call TRBJ2-3; 7 bases match TRBD1. The CDR3 runs 12 residues. The trim removed 3 bases at V and 8 bases at J, leaving 2 bases unmatched. Germline CDR1 reads SGHTA; CDR2 reads FQGNSA. CDR3 sequence (DNA): TGTGCCAGCAGCTTCCGGGACAGTACGCAGTATTTT. Protein product: CASSFRDSTQYF.

The chain links TRBV7-9 to TRBJ1-6; D is perhaps TRBD1 (6 bases). CDR3 length equals 14 residues. CDR1 is SEHNR and CDR2 is FQNEAQ in the germline V gene (reference sequence). Trimming left V 3 bases short and J 5 bases short, with 8 bases between. CDR3 in DNA: TGTGCCAGCAGCTTGGACAGCGATAATTCACCCCTCCACTTT. Its protein is CASSLDSDNSPLHF.

The chain recombines TRBV2 with TRBJ2-2; 11 nucleotides align to TRBD2. The CDR3 extends over 20 amino acids. Germline values: CDR1 SNHLY, CDR2 FYNNEI. With 6 bases clipped from V and 1 base from J, the junction kept 16 bases outside the gene matches. The CDR3 region has the DNA TGTGCCAGCAGGCCACTAGCGGGGGCATTCGACGACCTGAACACCGGGGAGCTGTTTTTT. Protein: CASRPLAGAFDDLNTGELFF.

The chain is built from TRBV2 and TRBJ2-1; 10 bases match TRBD2. CDR1 and CDR2 from the germline V gene are SNHLY and FYNNEI. V lost 8 bases and J lost 6; bases outside the gene matches: 10. This CDR3 has 15 residues. The CDR3: CASALLAGVGNEQFF. The CDR3 region has the DNA TGTGCCAGCGCGTTGCTAGCGGGAGTTGGCAATGAGCAGTTCTTC. Drawing the rest from reference TRBV2 and TRBJ2-1, the complete variable domain is EPEVTQTPSHQVTQMGQEVILRCVPISNHLYFYWYRQILGQKVEFLVSFYNNEISEKSEIFDDQFSVERPDGSNFTLKIRSTKLEDSAMYFCASALLAGVGNEQFFGPGTRLTVL.

The V gene is TRBV27, the J gene TRBJ2-5; D may be TRBD1 (6 bases). The CDR3 is 13 residues long. Germline-derived CDR1 and CDR2 are MNHEY and SMNVEV (reference sequence). V was trimmed by 5 bases and J by 5 bases, leaving 12 bases between them. The CDR3 region is CASSAQGLETQYF. CDR3 coding DNA: TGTGCCAGCAGTGCGCAGGGGTTGGAGACCCAGTACTTC.

The rearrangement uses TRBV4-3 and TRBJ1-3; unclear D gene. CDR1 LGHNA and CDR2 YSLEER come from the germline V gene. The CDR3 runs 15 residues. Trimming took 0 bases from V and 0 from J, leaving 6 bases between them. The CDR3 region is CASSQDTGSGNTIYF. DNA of the CDR3: TGCGCCAGCAGCCAAGATACGGGCTCTGGAAACACCATATATTTT.

This clone was seen once. This CDR3 reads CASSLEGGLAGNSYEQYF. CDR3 DNA sequence: TGTGCCAGCAGCTTAGAGGGGGGCCTAGCGGGGAATTCCTACGAGCAGTACTTC. The chain couples TRBV7-9 to TRBJ2-7; 9 nucleotides match TRBD2. The CDR3 sequence is 18 residues long. V lost 1 base, J lost 1 base, and 11 bases stayed unmatched. Per germline, CDR1 SEHNR and CDR2 FQNEAQ (reference sequence).

This rearrangement joins TRBV5-1 to TRBJ1-1; D unresolved. V was pared by 0 bases and J by 7 bases, with 10 bases between. Germline V gene data show CDR1 as SGHRS and CDR2 as YFSETQ. The CDR3 runs to 13 residues. The CDR3 loop reads CASSLAGSIEAFF. The CDR3 DNA reads TGCGCCAGCAGCTTGGCAGGTTCGATTGAAGCTTTCTTT.

Notes on this clone: The junction and the germline gene differ at one end; a read error may be behind it. The chain is built from TRBV7-9 and TRBJ1-6, with 9 bases aligning to TRBD1. The CDR3 consists of 11 residues. CDR1 is SEHNR and CDR2 is FQNEAQ in the germline V gene (reference sequence). CDR3 DNA: TGTGCCAGCAGCCTCGGACAGGGGACGGTATTT. Translation: CASSLGQGTVF. The full variable domain, completed using reference TRBV7-9 and TRBJ1-6, is DTGVSQNPRHKITKRGQNVTFRCDPISEHNRLYWYRQTLGQGPEFLTYFQNEAQLEKSRLLSDRFSAERPKGSFSTLEIQRTEQGDSAMYLCASSLGQGTVFGNGTRLTVT.

This CDR3 is CASSGRSSYNEQFF. The CDR3 DNA reads TGTGCCAGCAGCGGGAGGAGCTCCTACAATGAGCAGTTCTTC. The chain has TRBV11-3 and TRBJ2-1; D might be TRBD2 (6 bases). Between the trimmed V and J ends, which lost 5 bases and 0 bases, there was a span of 8 bases. CDR1 and CDR2 (germline): SGHNT, YENEEA. This CDR3 is 14 amino acids long.

The chain carries TRBV25-1 and TRBJ1-2, with 9 bases lining up with TRBD1. The V segment lost 3 bases and the J segment 5 bases; nucleotides outside the gene matches: 4. The CDR3 runs 14 residues. CDR1 MGHDK and CDR2 SYGVNS come from the germline V gene. CDR3 amino acids: CASSDGQGPYGYTF. The CDR3 DNA reads TGTGCCAGCAGTGATGGACAGGGGCCGTATGGCTACACCTTC.

J is TRBJ2-2 and V is TRBV7-6; TRBD2 agrees at 10 bases. V trimming: 4 bases; J trimming: 1 base; junction bases outside the gene matches: 3. This CDR3 is built from 16 residues. The germline CDR1 and CDR2 sequences are SGHVS and FNYEAQ. The CDR3 DNA sequence: TGTGCCAGCAGCTCCGTAGCGGGAGGGAACACCGGGGAGCTGTTTTTT. It codes for CASSSVAGGNTGELFF.

The chain couples TRBV2 to TRBJ2-7; perhaps TRBD1 as D (6 bases). V dropped 6 bases and J dropped 6 bases, with 12 bases sitting between them. The germline gives CDR1 SNHLY, CDR2 FYNNEI. The CDR3 extends over 12 amino acids. Here the CDR3 reads CASSRDKSEQYF. The DNA for the CDR3 is TGTGCCAGCAGCCGGGACAAGAGCGAGCAGTACTTC.

This sequence joins TRBV4-3 and TRBJ2-2; D uncertain. Germline CDR1 LGHNA, CDR2 YSLEER. V lost 1 base, J lost 5 bases, and 17 bases lay in between. The CDR3 loop spans 17 amino acids. This CDR3 reads CASSQGVSPLRTGELFF. The DNA for the CDR3 is TGCGCCAGCAGCCAAGGGGTTTCACCCCTGAGGACCGGGGAGCTGTTTTTT.

The rearrangement links TRBV5-8 to TRBJ1-5; D call uncertain. V lost 6 bases and J 3 bases, leaving 7 bases between the germline ends. Germline assignment: CDR1 SGHTS and CDR2 YDEGEE. The CDR3 covers 12 residues. In nucleotides, the CDR3 is TGTGCCAGCACATGGCCCAATCAGCCCCAGCATTTT. This sequence encodes CASTWPNQPQHF.